In its sample, the clone carrying this T cell receptor beta chain was seen a few times. Its antigen is unidentified. The CDR3 extends over 15 amino acids. Between the trimmed V and J ends, which lost 0 bases and 5 bases, there was a span of 16 bases. CDR1 is GTSNPN and CDR2 is SVGIG in the germline V gene (reference sequence). This entry is derived from a study of cytomegalovirus exposure and HLA in healthy donors. Points from the study as a whole: For TCR beta chains, V- and J-gene trimming was later linked to a missense DCLRE1C variant. TCR beta sequences numbering over 15,000 were associated with HLA alleles at 0.05 false discovery rate in a later analysis. Follow-up analysis found HLA locus-dependent TCR association rates, highest for DRB1 and lowest for HLA-C.

PCR was performed using 60 Vbeta and 13 Jbeta primers. Data came from immunoSEQ multiplex PCR; TCRdb stores just in-frame clones and leaves some out. The table includes 40,000 to 45,000 clones, more than 45% detected once. The TCR sequence derives from a man in his sixties in good health and CMV-seronegative. Source material: PBMCs. This chain uses TRBV30 with TRBJ2-5, with no clear D. The CDR3 loop is CAWSVGDLTGETQYF. The DNA of the CDR3 is TGTGCCTGGAGTGTAGGTGACCTAACCGGGGAGACCCAGTACTTC.